The table lists the clone carrying this T cell receptor beta chain with many counts. Its target is not known. This entry belongs to a study of T-cell memory formation after mild COVID-19. Study-level background: Largely, the TCR clusters proved donor specific.

CDR1 and CDR2 (germline): MNHEY, SMNVEV (reference sequence). CDR3 length: 13 amino acids. Trimming stripped 2 bases from V and 8 bases from J, with 12 bases between. Broader study findings: There were some responding clones in pre-infection memory, which suggested that cross-reactive memory had joined. Among CD4+ contracting clones, most were CM and EM, and CD8+ ones EMRA.

TCRdb re-analysed the 5' RACE reads in MiXCR, keeping a single row per CDR3 protein. This sample has some 110,000 distinct CDR3 sequences, with about 18% found just once. The chain couples TRBV27 to TRBJ1-1, with D maybe TRBD1 (5 bases). The sequencing sample was made of PBMCs or a T cell subset sorted from them (not recorded which). This TCR was sampled from an adult woman who had mild COVID-19 (a few samples of this study predate the infection). Cell type and time point are not known. CDR3 residues: CASSLAWGREAFF. CDR3 DNA: TGTGCCAGCAGTTTAGCTTGGGGGAGAGAAGCTTTCTTT.